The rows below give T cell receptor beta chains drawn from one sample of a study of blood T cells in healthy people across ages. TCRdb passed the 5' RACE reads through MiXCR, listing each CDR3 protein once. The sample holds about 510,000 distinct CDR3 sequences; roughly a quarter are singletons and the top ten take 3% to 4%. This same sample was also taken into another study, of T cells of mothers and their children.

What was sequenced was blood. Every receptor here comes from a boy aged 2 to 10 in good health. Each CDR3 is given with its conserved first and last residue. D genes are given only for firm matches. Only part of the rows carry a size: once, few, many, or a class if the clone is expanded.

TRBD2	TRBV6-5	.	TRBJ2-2	CASSYSRLAGGGGELFF	TGTGCCAGCAGTTACTCGAGGCTAGCGGGAGGGGGTGGGGAGCTGTTTTTT
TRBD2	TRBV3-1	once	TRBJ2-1	CASSLGTSKYNEQFF	TGTGCCAGCAGCCTGGGGACTAGCAAGTACAATGAGCAGTTCTTC
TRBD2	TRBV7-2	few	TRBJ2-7	CASSRTGTRGYEQYF	TGTGCCAGCAGCCGAACCGGGACTAGGGGCTACGAGCAGTACTTC
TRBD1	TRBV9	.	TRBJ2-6	CASSVRPTGAISGANVLTF	TGTGCCAGCAGCGTTCGTCCGACAGGGGCCATCTCTGGGGCCAACGTCCTGACTTTC
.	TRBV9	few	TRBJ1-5	CASSYEGRVNQPQHF	TGTGCCAGCAGCTACGAAGGGAGGGTAAATCAGCCCCAGCATTTT
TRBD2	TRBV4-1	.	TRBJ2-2	CASQGRREGLDTGELFF	TGCGCCAGCCAGGGTAGGCGGGAGGGCCTCGACACCGGGGAGCTGTTTTTT
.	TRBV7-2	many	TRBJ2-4	CASSYNRGGIQYF	TGTGCCAGCAGCTATAACAGGGGAGGCATTCAGTACTTC
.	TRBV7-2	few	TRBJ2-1	CASSLEVGPSSYNEQFF	TGTGCCAGCAGCTTAGAGGTGGGCCCGAGCTCCTACAATGAGCAGTTCTTC
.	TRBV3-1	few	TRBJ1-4	CASTPKGRAGVNEKLFF	TGTGCCAGCACCCCCAAAGGGCGGGCAGGAGTTAATGAAAAACTGTTTTTT
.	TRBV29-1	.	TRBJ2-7	CSLTRDVSYEQYF	TGCAGCCTTACGCGGGACGTCTCCTACGAGCAGTACTTC
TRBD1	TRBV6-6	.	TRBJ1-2	CASSYAGQGYGYTF	TGTGCCAGCAGTTACGCCGGACAGGGTTATGGCTACACCTTC
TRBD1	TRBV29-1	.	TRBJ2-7	CSVLPDRGQNEQYF	TGCAGCGTGCTACCGGACAGGGGGCAAAACGAGCAGTACTTC
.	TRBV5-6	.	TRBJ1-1	CASSFPRSLAEAFF	TGTGCCAGCAGCTTCCCCAGGTCTTTGGCTGAAGCTTTCTTT
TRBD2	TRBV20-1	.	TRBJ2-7	CSAREAGAAYEQYF	TGCAGTGCTAGAGAAGCGGGAGCGGCCTACGAGCAGTACTTC
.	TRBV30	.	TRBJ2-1	CAWSAPVNEQFF	TGTGCCTGGAGTGCCCCCGTGAATGAGCAGTTCTTC
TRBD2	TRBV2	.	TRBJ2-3	CASKPSGRWDTQYF	TGTGCCAGCAAGCCTAGCGGGAGGTGGGATACGCAGTATTTT
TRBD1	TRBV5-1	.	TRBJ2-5	CASSSRQGQETRYF	TGCGCCAGCAGCTCGAGACAGGGCCAAGAGACCCGGTACTTC
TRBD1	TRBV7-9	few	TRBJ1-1	CASSLGDRDFWDTEAFF	TGTGCCAGCAGCTTAGGGGACAGGGATTTTTGGGACACTGAAGCTTTCTTT
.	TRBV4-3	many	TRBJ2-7	CASSRTTRAYEQYF	TGCGCCAGCAGCCGGACTACCCGTGCCTACGAGCAGTACTTC
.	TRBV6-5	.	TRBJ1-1	CASSRGYTEAFF	TGTGCCAGCAGCCGTGGGTACACTGAAGCTTTCTTT
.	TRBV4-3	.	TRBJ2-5	CASSQVRWVETQYF	TGCGCCAGCAGCCAAGTGCGCTGGGTGGAGACCCAGTACTTC
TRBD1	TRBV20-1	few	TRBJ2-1	CSAADRAQYNEQFF	TGCAGTGCCGCTGACAGGGCCCAGTACAATGAGCAGTTCTTC
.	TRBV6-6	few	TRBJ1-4	CASSYGREEKLFF	TGTGCCAGCAGTTACGGCCGGGAAGAAAAACTGTTTTTT
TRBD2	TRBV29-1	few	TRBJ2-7	CSVATSGNGEQYF	TGCAGCGTTGCCACTAGCGGGAACGGTGAGCAGTACTTC
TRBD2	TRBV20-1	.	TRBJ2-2	CSARVAGVNTGELFF	TGCAGTGCTAGGGTGGCGGGGGTGAACACCGGGGAGCTGTTTTTT
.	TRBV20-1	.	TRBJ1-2	CSAPNGDGYTF	TGCAGTGCCCCGAACGGGGACGGCTACACCTTC
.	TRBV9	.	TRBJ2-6	CASSVEPGGSGANVLTF	TGTGCCAGCAGCGTAGAACCCGGGGGCTCTGGGGCCAACGTCCTGACTTTC
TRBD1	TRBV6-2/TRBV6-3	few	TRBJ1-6	CASRRTGKNSPLHF	TGTGCCAGCAGACGGACAGGGAAAAATTCACCCCTCCACTTT
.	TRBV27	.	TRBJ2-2	CASSLTYTGELFF	TGTGCCAGCAGTTTAACCTACACCGGGGAGCTGTTTTTT
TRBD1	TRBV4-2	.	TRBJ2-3	CASSQDLGGQGISDTQYF	TGTGCCAGCAGCCAAGATTTAGGTGGACAGGGGATCTCAGATACGCAGTATTTT
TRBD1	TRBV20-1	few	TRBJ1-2	CSARDRGRNYGYTF	TGCAGTGCTAGAGACAGGGGGCGCAACTATGGCTACACCTTC
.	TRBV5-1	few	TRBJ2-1	CASKRQGDNEQFF	TGCGCCAGCAAGCGGCAGGGCGACAATGAGCAGTTCTTC
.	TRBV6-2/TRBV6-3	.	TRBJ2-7	CASSSLRATETYEQYF	TGTGCCAGCAGTTCCCTCCGCGCGACAGAAACCTACGAGCAGTACTTC
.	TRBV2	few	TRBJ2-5	CASSIEKQETQYF	TGTGCCAGCAGTATCGAGAAACAAGAGACCCAGTACTTC
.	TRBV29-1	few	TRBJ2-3	CSVEGQSDTQYF	TGCAGCGTCGAAGGTCAATCGGATACGCAGTATTTT
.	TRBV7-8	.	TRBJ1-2	CASSLAIGVTNYGYTF	TGTGCCAGCAGCTTAGCAATCGGCGTAACTAACTATGGCTACACCTTC
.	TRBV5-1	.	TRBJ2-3	CASRGPGGDTQYF	TGCGCCAGCAGAGGCCCCGGGGGAGATACGCAGTATTTT
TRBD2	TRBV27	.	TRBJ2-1	CASSLVLLAGDIDEQFF	TGTGCCAGCAGTTTAGTCTTACTAGCGGGAGATATTGATGAGCAGTTCTTC
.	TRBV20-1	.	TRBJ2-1	CSARLESSYNEQFF	TGCAGTGCCAGACTAGAGAGCTCCTACAATGAGCAGTTCTTC
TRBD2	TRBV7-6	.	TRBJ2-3	CASSLGGSGVNTDTQYF	TGTGCCAGCAGCTTAGGCGGTAGCGGGGTCAATACAGATACGCAGTATTTT